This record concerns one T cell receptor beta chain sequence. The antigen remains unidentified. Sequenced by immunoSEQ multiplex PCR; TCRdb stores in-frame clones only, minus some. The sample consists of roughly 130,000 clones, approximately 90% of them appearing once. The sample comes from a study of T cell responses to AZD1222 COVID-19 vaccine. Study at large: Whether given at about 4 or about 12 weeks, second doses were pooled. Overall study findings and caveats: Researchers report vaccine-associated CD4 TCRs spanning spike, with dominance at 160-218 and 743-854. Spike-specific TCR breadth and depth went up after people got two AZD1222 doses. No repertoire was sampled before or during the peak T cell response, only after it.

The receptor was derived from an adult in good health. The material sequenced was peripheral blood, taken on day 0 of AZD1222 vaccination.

The CDR3 nucleotides are TGTGCCAGCAGCCCGGACAGCGGGGATAGTTCACCCCTCCACTTT. This encodes CASSPDSGDSSPLHF. The chain couples TRBV5-5 to TRBJ1-6; D is possibly TRBD1 (6 bases). CDR3 length equals 15 residues. The germline V gene has CDR1 SGHKS and CDR2 YYEKEE (reference sequence). The ends were cut back, 4 bases at V and 9 bases at J, with 17 bases in the middle.